This TCR beta chain comes out of a study of cytomegalovirus exposure and HLA in healthy donors. Study-wide points: The classifier reportedly diagnosed cytomegalovirus status with high sensitivity and specificity. The study carried out a later analysis of TCR beta sequences. It associated under 20,000 of them with specific HLA alleles at a false discovery rate of 0.05.

The study ran its PCR with 60 Vbeta and 13 Jbeta primers. TCRdb's copy holds only in-frame clones and misses some; the assay was immunoSEQ multiplex PCR. The sample carries roughly 95,000 clones, around three quarters recorded once. Comment on this clone: Its antigen is still unknown.

The CDR3 is made up of 13 amino acids. CDR1 is MGHDK, CDR2 SYGVNS, per germline. V lost 2 bases and J lost 4, with 8 bases in between. The donors gave bone marrow, and they were healthy. This chain joins TRBV25-1 and TRBJ1-1; D call uncertain. The sample was PBMCs. The receptor was isolated from a man aged 30-40 years in good health and CMV-seropositive. CDR3 sequence (DNA): TGTGCCAGCAGTGAAAGGGAGAGCACTGAAGCTTTCTTT. Protein: CASSERESTEAFF. Together with reference TRBV25-1 and TRBJ1-1, the CDR3 gives the full variable domain: EADIYQTPRYLVIGTGKKITLECSQTMGHDKMYWYQQDPGMELHLIHYSYGVNSTEKGDLSSESTVSRIRTEHFPLTLESARPSHTSQYLCASSERESTEAFFGQGTRLTVV.